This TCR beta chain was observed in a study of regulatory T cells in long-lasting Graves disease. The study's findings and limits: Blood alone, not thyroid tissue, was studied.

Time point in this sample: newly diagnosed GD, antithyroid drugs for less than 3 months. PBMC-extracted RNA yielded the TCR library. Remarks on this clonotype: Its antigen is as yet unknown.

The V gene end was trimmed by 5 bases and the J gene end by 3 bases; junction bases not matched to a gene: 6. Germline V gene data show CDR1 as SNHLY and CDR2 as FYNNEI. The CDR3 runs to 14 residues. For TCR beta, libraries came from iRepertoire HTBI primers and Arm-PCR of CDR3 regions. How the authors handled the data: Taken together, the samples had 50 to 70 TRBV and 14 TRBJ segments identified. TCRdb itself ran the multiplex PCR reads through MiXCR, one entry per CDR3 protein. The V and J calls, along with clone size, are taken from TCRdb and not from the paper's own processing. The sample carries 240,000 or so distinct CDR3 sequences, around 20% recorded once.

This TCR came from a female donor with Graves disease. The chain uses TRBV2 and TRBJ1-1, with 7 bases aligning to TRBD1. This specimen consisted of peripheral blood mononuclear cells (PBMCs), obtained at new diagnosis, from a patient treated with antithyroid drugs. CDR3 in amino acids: CASSLTGRDTEAFF. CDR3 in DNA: TGTGCCAGCAGTCTGACAGGGAGGGACACTGAAGCTTTCTTT.